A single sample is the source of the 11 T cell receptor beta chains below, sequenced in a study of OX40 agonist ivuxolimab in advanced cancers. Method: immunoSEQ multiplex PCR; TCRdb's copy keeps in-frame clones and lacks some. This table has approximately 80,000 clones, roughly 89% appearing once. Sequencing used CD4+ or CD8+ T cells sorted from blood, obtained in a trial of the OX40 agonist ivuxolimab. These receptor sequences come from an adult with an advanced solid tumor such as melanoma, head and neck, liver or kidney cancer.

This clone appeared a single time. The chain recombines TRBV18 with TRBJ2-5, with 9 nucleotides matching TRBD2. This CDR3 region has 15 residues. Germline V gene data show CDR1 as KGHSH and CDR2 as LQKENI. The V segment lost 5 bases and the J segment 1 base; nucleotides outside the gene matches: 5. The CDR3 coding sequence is TGTGCCAGCTCAAATATAGCGGGGGCCCAAGAGACCCAGTACTTC. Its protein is CASSNIAGAQETQYF.

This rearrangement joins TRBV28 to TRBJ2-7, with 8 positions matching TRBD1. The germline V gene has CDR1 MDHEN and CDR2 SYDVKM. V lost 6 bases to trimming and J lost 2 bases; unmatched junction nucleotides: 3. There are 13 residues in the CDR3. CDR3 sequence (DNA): TGTGCCAGCAGCCCGACAGGGGCCTACGAGCAGTACGTC. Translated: CASSPTGAYEQYV.

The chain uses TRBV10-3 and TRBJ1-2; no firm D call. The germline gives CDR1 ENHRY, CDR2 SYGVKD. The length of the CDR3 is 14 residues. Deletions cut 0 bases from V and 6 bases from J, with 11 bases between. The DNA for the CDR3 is TGTGCCATCAGTGAGTCACTAGAAGCCGATGGCTACACCTTC. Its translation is CAISESLEADGYTF.

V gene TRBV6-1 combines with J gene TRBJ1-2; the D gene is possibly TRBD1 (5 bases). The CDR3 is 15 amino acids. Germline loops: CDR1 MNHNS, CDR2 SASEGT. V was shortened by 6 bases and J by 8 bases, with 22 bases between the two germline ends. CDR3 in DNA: TGTGCCAGCAGCCCAACGGGAGGGGTGTTGACGGGCTACACCTTC. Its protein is CASSPTGGVLTGYTF.

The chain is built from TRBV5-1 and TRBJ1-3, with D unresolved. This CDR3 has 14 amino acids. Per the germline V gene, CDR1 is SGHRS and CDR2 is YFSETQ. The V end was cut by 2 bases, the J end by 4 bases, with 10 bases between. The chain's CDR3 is CASSLEGNGNTIYF. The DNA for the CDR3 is TGCGCCAGCAGCTTAGAAGGGAACGGAAACACCATATATTTT. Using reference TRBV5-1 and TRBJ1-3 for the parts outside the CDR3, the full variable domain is KAGVTQTPRYLIKTRGQQVTLSCSPISGHRSVSWYQQTPGQGLQFLFEYFSETQRNKGNFPGRFSGRQFSNSRSEMNVSTLELGDSALYLCASSLEGNGNTIYFGEGSWLTVV.

The CDR3 coding sequence is TGTGCCAGCAGCTCCTTACTAGCGGGAGGGCCCGCCGGGGAGCTGTTTTTT. This translates into CASSSLLAGGPAGELFF. The rearrangement uses TRBV11-3 and TRBJ2-2; 13 bases are shared with TRBD2. V shed 4 bases and J 6 bases; nucleotides not matched to a gene: 8. Germline V CDR1 and CDR2: SGHNT, YENEEA. The CDR3 loop spans 17 amino acids.

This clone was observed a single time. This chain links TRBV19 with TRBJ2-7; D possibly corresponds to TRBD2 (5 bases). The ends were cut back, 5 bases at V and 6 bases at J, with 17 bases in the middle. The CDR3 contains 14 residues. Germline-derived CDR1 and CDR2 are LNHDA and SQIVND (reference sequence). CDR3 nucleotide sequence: TGTGCCAGTAGTCAGCCCGGACTCGGAATCGAGCAGTACTTC. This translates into CASSQPGLGIEQYF.

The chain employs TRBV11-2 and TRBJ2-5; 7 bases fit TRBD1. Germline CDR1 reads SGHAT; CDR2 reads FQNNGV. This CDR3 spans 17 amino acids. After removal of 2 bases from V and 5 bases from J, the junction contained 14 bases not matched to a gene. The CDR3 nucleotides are TGTGCCAGCAGCTTAAGAAGTCCTGGGACAGCTGGGGAGACCCAGTACTTC. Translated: CASSLRSPGTAGETQYF.

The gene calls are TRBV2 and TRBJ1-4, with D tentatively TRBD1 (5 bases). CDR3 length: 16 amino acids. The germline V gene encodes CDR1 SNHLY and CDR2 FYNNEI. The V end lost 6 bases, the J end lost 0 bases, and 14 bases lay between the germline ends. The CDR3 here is CASRLGRNPTNEKLFF. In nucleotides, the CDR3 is TGTGCCAGCAGACTGGGGCGGAACCCAACTAATGAAAAACTGTTTTTT.

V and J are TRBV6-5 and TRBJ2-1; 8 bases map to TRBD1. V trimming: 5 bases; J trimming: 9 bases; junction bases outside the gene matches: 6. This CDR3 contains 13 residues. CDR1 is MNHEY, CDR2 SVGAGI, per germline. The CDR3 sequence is CASSRDRGAEQFF. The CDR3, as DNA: TGTGCCAGCAGTCGCGACAGGGGCGCTGAGCAGTTCTTC.

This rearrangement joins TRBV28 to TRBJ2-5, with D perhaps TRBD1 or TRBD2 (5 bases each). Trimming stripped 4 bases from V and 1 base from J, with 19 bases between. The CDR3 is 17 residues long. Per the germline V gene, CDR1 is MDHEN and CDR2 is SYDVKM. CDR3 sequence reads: CASSYPLKGTAQETQYF. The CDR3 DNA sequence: TGTGCCAGCAGTTACCCCCTTAAAGGGACGGCCCAAGAGACCCAGTACTTC.